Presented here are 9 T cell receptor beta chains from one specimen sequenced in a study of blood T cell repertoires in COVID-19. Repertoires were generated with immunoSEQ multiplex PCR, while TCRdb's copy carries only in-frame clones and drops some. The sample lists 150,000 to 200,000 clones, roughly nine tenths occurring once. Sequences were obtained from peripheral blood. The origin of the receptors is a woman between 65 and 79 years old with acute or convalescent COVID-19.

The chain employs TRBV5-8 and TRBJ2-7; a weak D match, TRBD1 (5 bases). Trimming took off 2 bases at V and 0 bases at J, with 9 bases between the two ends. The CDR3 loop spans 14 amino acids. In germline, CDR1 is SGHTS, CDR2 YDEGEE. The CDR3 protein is CASSFARGSYEQYF. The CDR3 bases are TGTGCCAGCAGCTTCGCTAGGGGCTCCTACGAGCAGTACTTC.

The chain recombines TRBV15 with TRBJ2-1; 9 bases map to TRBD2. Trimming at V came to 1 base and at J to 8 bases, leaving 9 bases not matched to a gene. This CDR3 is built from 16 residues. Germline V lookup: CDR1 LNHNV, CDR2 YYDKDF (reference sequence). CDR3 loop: CATSRGGSGSVDEQFF. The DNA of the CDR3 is TGTGCCACCAGCAGAGGCGGTAGCGGGAGTGTGGATGAGCAGTTCTTC.

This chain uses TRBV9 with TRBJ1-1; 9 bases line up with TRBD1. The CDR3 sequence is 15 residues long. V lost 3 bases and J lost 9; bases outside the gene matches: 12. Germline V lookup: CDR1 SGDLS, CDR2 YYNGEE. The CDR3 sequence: CASSGGRDRVSQAFF. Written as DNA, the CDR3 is TGTGCCAGCAGCGGGGGCCGGGACAGGGTGTCTCAAGCTTTCTTT.

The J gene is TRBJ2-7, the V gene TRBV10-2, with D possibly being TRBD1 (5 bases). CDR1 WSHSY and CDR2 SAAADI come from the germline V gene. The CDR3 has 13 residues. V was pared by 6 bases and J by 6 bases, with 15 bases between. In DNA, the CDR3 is TGCGCCAGCAGGGGGCCCCTGAATTCCGAGCAGTACTTC. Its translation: CASRGPLNSEQYF.

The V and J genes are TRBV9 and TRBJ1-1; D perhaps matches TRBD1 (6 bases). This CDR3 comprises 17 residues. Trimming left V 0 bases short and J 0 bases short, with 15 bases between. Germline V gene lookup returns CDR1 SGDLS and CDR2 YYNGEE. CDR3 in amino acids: CASSVGPGEYMNTEAFF. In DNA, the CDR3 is TGTGCCAGCAGCGTAGGACCAGGGGAATACATGAACACTGAAGCTTTCTTT.

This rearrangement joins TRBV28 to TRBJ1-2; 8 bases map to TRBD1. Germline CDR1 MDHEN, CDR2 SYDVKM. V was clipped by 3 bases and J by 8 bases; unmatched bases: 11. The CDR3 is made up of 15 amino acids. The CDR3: CASSFSRTGWGGYTF. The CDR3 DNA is TGTGCCAGCAGTTTTTCGCGGACAGGGTGGGGAGGCTACACCTTC.

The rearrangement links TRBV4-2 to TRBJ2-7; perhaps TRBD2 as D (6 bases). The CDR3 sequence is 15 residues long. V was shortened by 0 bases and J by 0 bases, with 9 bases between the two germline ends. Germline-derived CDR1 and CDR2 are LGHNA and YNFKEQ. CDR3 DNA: TGTGCCAGCAGCCAAGATCTGCGGGACTCCTACGAGCAGTACTTC. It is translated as CASSQDLRDSYEQYF.

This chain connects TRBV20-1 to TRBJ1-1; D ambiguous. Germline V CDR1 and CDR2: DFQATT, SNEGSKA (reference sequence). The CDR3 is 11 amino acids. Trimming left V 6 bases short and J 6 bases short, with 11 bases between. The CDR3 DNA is TGCAGTGCCGCGACACCGCCTGAAGCTTTCTTT. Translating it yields CSAATPPEAFF.

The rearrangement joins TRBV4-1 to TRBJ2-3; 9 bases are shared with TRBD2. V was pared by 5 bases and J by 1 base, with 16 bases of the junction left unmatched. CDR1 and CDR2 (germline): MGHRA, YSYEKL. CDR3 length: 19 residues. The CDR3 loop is CASSAGRAFSGGRTDTQYF. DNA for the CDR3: TGCGCCAGCAGCGCGGGAAGGGCCTTTAGCGGGGGCCGCACAGATACGCAGTATTTT.